This is a list of T cell receptor beta chains from one sample in a study of human T cells and chemical hapten exposure. From the 5' RACE reads, TCRdb called clonotypes with MiXCR, one entry per CDR3 protein. The sample includes approximately 110,000 distinct CDR3 sequences, approximately 20% seen only once; the top ten take 2.5% to 3%. These receptors were taken from a human donor in good health. The CDR3 runs from the conserved cysteine through the conserved F or W. Each record gives: D gene, V gene, clone size, J gene, CDR3 protein, CDR3 DNA. The D gene is left open where the match is weak. Size tells how often a clone was seen (once, few, many) or the class of an expanded clone, and some rows leave it out.

.,TRBV7-2,.,TRBJ1-1,CASSWIKGNTEAFF,TGTGCCAGCAGCTGGATTAAAGGGAACACTGAAGCTTTCTTT
TRBD1,TRBV18,.,TRBJ1-5,CASSSLGTDSNQPQHF,TGTGCCAGCTCATCACTTGGGACAGATAGCAATCAGCCCCAGCATTTT
.,TRBV20-1,.,TRBJ2-1,CSARVPPAGGYYNEQFF,TGCAGTGCTAGAGTACCGCCGGCTGGCGGGTACTACAATGAGCAGTTCTTC
.,TRBV5-6,.,TRBJ2-3,CASSSRSPRLYTQYF,TGTGCCAGCAGCTCCCGGAGCCCCCGGCTCTATACGCAGTATTTT
TRBD1,TRBV20-1,few,TRBJ1-2,CSAREVGTGSYTF,TGCAGTGCTAGAGAGGTGGGGACAGGAAGCTACACCTTC
.,TRBV29-1,few,TRBJ1-1,CSADLAGTEAFF,TGCAGCGCCGACCTAGCGGGCACTGAAGCTTTCTTT
.,TRBV3-1,.,TRBJ1-4,CASSHQGATNEKLFF,TGTGCCAGCAGCCACCAGGGCGCAACTAATGAAAAACTGTTTTTT
.,TRBV20-1,few,TRBJ1-2,CSASEGSNYGYTF,TGCAGTGCTAGTGAGGGATCCAACTATGGCTACACCTTC
.,TRBV30,.,TRBJ1-5,CAWSTGSGQPQHF,TGTGCCTGGAGCACAGGGTCCGGACAGCCCCAGCATTTT
.,TRBV4-1,.,TRBJ2-5,CASSRSTGFQETQYF,TGCGCCAGCAGCCGCTCAACCGGGTTTCAAGAGACCCAGTACTTC